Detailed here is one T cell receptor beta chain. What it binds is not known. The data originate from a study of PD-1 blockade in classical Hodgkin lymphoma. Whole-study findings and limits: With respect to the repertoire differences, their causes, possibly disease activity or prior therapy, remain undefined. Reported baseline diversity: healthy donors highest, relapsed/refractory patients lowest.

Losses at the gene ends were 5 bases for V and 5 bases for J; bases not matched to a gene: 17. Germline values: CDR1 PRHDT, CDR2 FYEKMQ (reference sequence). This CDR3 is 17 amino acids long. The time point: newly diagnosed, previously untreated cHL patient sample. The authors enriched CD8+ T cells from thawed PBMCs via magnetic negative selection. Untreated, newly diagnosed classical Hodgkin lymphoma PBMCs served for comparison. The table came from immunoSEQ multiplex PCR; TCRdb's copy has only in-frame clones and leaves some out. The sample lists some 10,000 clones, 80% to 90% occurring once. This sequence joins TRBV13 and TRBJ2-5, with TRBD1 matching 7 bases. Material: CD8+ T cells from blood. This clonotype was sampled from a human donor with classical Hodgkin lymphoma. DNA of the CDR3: TGTGCCAGCAGCCAAGGGGTGATCGAAACAGGGGTGGAGACCCAGTACTTC. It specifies CASSQGVIETGVETQYF.